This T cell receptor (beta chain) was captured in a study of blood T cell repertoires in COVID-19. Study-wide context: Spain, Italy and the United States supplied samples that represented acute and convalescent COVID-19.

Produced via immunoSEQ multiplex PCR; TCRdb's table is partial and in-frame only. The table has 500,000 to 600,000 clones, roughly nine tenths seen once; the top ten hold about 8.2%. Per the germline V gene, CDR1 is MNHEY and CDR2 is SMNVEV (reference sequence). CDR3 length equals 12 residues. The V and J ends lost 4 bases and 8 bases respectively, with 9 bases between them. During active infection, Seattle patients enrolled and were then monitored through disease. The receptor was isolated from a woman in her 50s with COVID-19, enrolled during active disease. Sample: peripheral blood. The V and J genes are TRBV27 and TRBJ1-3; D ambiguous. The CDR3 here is CASSSPPYTIYF. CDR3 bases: TGTGCCAGCAGTTCCCCCCCGTACACCATATATTTT.